These 17 T cell receptor beta chains came from one sample sequenced in a study of cytomegalovirus exposure and HLA in healthy donors. 60 Vbeta and 13 Jbeta primers were used in PCR. The table came from immunoSEQ multiplex PCR; TCRdb's copy has only in-frame clones and leaves some out. The sample shows about 180,000 clones, more than 75% of them seen only once. The source material was PBMCs. Receptors originate from a woman aged 25 to 39 in good health and CMV-seropositive.

Turning to this clone: The junction departs from germline at one end; a sequencing error may be responsible. This chain uses TRBV4-2 with TRBJ2-6; D may be TRBD1 (6 bases). Germline CDR1 LGHNA, CDR2 YNFKEQ. The length of the CDR3 is 16 residues. The CDR3 protein is CASSPTGSGGANGLTF. The CDR3 nucleotides read TGTGCCAGCAGCCCCACAGGGTCGGGTGGGGCCAACGGCCTGACTTTC.

The V call is TRBV28, the J call TRBJ1-5; D uncertain. V lost 3 bases and J 5 bases, leaving 8 bases between the germline ends. The CDR3 runs to 13 residues. Germline assignment: CDR1 MDHEN and CDR2 SYDVKM. The CDR3 DNA sequence: TGTGCCAGCAGTTTGTCCGGGTATCAGCCCCAGCATTTT. It codes for CASSLSGYQPQHF.

The chain is built from TRBV4-2 and TRBJ1-4; 7 bases map to TRBD1. V gave up 0 bases and J gave up 4 bases; unmatched junction bases: 8. Germline CDR1 is LGHNA and CDR2 is YNFKEQ. The CDR3 is made up of 17 amino acids. The CDR3, as DNA: TGTGCCAGCAGCCAAGAAGATAGCGACAGGGTTAATGAAAAACTGTTTTTT. Protein: CASSQEDSDRVNEKLFF.

This clone has only one observation. The chain links TRBV11-3 to TRBJ1-4; D unclear. Germline V gene lookup returns CDR1 SGHNT and CDR2 YENEEA. Trimming took off 1 base at V and 8 bases at J, with 23 bases between the two ends. The CDR3 loop spans 18 amino acids. As DNA, the CDR3 is TGTGCCAGCAGCTTAGGAATCTCTGGAGACTATAAGCGGGAAAAACTGTTTTTT. This codes for CASSLGISGDYKREKLFF.

V is TRBV6-5 and J is TRBJ2-2; D call uncertain. Germline V gene lookup returns CDR1 MNHEY and CDR2 SVGAGI. There are 13 residues in the CDR3. Between the trimmed V and J ends, which lost 0 bases and 3 bases, there was a span of 2 bases. CDR3 residues: CASSYSYTGELFF. The CDR3 coding sequence is TGTGCCAGCAGTTACTCCTACACCGGGGAGCTGTTTTTT.

This clone came up a few times. J is TRBJ2-1 and V is TRBV10-2, with 8 bases fitting TRBD2. V lost 7 bases and J lost 0; bases outside the gene matches: 5. The CDR3 runs to 15 residues. The germline gives CDR1 WSHSY, CDR2 SAAADI. CDR3 coding DNA: TGCGCCAGCATTAAGCGGGAGAGCTCCTACAATGAGCAGTTCTTC. Its translation: CASIKRESSYNEQFF.

V is TRBV6-5 and J is TRBJ1-2; the D gene is possibly TRBD1 (5 bases). From germline, CDR1 is MNHEY and CDR2 SVGAGI. CDR3 length: 16 amino acids. V shed 4 bases and J shed 3 bases, with 18 bases lying between them. The CDR3 here is CASSSPRTGVDYGYTF. The CDR3, as DNA: TGTGCCAGCAGTTCCCCTCGGACGGGGGTGGACTATGGCTACACCTTC.

The V call is TRBV28, the J call TRBJ2-7, with 9 bases aligning to TRBD1. The junction had 5 bases not matched to a gene; V was cut back by 5 bases and J by 3 bases. The CDR3 runs 14 residues. In germline, CDR1 is MDHEN, CDR2 SYDVKM. The CDR3 loop reads CASSRQGVNYEQYF. In nucleotides, the CDR3 is TGTGCCAGCAGTCGACAGGGGGTCAACTACGAGCAGTACTTC.

CDR3 sequence (DNA): TGTGCCAGCAGTTTACTAGCGGATGGGTCACCCCTCCACTTT. Its protein product is CASSLLADGSPLHF. The J gene is TRBJ1-6, the V gene TRBV28; D not certain. The germline CDR1 and CDR2 sequences are MDHEN and SYDVKM. The CDR3 runs 14 residues. The V end lost 2 bases, the J end lost 10 bases, and 12 bases lay between the germline ends.

In its sample, this clone was seen a few times. This chain uses TRBV19 with TRBJ1-1, with 9 bases lining up with TRBD1. Germline loops: CDR1 LNHDA, CDR2 SQIVND (reference sequence). Germline trimming cut 3 bases from V and 4 bases from J; bases unmatched to any gene: 3. The CDR3 has 14 amino acids. CDR3 protein: CASSMGQGGTEAFF. The CDR3 nucleotides read TGTGCCAGTAGTATGGGACAGGGCGGCACTGAAGCTTTCTTT.

The genes are TRBV29-1 and TRBJ1-4, with D tentatively TRBD1 (6 bases). Looked up from germline, CDR1 is SQVTM and CDR2 is ANQGSEA. Trimming removed 2 bases from V and 5 bases from J, with 15 bases in between. CDR3 length: 15 residues. CDR3 coding DNA: TGCAGCGTTGAATTAGATTGGGGGCTGAATGAAAAACTGTTTTTT. Its protein product is CSVELDWGLNEKLFF.

This clone was counted once. The chain recombines TRBV6-6 with TRBJ2-5; possibly TRBD1 for D (5 bases). Per germline, CDR1 MNHNY and CDR2 SVGAGI (reference sequence). This CDR3 comprises 12 residues. V gave up 6 bases and J gave up 5 bases, with 10 bases separating them. This chain's CDR3 is CASSKDIETQYF. CDR3 in DNA: TGTGCCAGCAGCAAGGACATCGAGACCCAGTACTTC.

The chain combines TRBV6-1 with TRBJ1-3; D uncertain. The germline V gene encodes CDR1 MNHNS and CDR2 SASEGT. CDR3 length: 12 amino acids. The V and J ends lost 6 bases and 4 bases respectively, with 7 bases between them. CDR3: CASSREGNTIYF. Here the CDR3 DNA reads TGTGCCAGCAGCCGAGAGGGAAACACCATATATTTT.

CDR3 nucleotides: TGTGCCAGCAGTTTACTGCAGGGGGCGCACTACGAGCAGTACTTC. Its protein is CASSLLQGAHYEQYF. This chain links TRBV28 with TRBJ2-7, with 8 positions matching TRBD1. V was clipped by 2 bases and J by 3 bases; unmatched bases: 6. Germline values: CDR1 MDHEN, CDR2 SYDVKM. The CDR3 loop spans 15 amino acids.

The sample holds a few counts of this clone. CDR3: CASRGTKGSPLHF. CDR3 sequence (DNA): TGTGCCAGCAGGGGGACAAAGGGCTCACCCCTCCACTTT. The chain carries TRBV28 and TRBJ1-6; TRBD1 might be the D (6 bases). This CDR3 contains 13 residues. Trimming stripped 6 bases from V and 10 bases from J, with 13 bases between. Germline values: CDR1 MDHEN, CDR2 SYDVKM.

The V and J genes are TRBV27 and TRBJ2-1; 9 bases fit TRBD2. Germline V gene sequence: CDR1 MNHEY, CDR2 SMNVEV (reference sequence). The CDR3 is made up of 15 amino acids. V gave up 8 bases and J gave up 7 bases; unmatched junction bases: 12. The chain's CDR3 is CASRREAGGLNEQFF. The CDR3 coding sequence is TGTGCCAGCCGGAGGGAAGCGGGGGGTTTAAATGAGCAGTTCTTC.

J is TRBJ2-7 and V is TRBV4-3; 11 nucleotides agree with TRBD2. The CDR3 is 18 amino acids. V shed 2 bases and J 6 bases; nucleotides not matched to a gene: 15. Per germline, CDR1 LGHNA and CDR2 YSLEER. The CDR3 here is CASSQTPLTSGDSAEQYF. The CDR3 region has the DNA TGCGCCAGCAGCCAAACACCCCTGACTAGCGGGGACTCCGCCGAGCAGTACTTC.